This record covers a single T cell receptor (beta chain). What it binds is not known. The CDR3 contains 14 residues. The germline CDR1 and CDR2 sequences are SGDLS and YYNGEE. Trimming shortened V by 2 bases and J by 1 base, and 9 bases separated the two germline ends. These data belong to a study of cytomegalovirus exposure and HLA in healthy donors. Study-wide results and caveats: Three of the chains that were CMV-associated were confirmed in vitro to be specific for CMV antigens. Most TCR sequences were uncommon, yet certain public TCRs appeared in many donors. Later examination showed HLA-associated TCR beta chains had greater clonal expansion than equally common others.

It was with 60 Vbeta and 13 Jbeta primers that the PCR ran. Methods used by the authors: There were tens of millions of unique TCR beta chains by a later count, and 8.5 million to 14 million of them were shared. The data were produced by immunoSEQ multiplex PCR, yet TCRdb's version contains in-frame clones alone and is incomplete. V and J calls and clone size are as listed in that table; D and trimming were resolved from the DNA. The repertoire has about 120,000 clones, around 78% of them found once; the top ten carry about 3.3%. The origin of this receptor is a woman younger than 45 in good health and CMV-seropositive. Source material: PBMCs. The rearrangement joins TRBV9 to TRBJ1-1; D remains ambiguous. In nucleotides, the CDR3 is TGTGCCAGCAGCGTGGGAGCAGCGAACACTGAAGCTTTCTTT. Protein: CASSVGAANTEAFF.